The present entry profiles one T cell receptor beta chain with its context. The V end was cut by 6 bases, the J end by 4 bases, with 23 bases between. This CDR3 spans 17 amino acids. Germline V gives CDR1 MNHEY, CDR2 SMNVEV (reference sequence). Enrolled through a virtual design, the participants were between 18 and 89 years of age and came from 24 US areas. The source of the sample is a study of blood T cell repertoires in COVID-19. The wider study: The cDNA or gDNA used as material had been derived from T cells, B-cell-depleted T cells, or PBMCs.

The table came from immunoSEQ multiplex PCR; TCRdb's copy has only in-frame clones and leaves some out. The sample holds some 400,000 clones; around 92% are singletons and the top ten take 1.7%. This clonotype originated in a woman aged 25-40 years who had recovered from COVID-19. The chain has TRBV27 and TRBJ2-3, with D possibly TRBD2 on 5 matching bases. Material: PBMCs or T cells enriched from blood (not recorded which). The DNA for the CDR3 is TGTGCCAGCAGCCGATCATACGAGCTGATTAGCGCAGATACGCAGTATTTT. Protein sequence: CASSRSYELISADTQYF.